This TCR beta chain was profiled in a study of blood T cell repertoires in COVID-19. The wider study: In each case, the material was cDNA or gDNA derived from T cells, B-cell-depleted T cells, or PBMCs.

Methods used by the authors: Amplified reference gene primers provided the basis for estimating nucleated cell counts. The protocol was immunoSEQ multiplex PCR, while the TCRdb copy is restricted to in-frame clones and leaves out a portion. D and trimming were read from the DNA, whereas the V and J calls and clone size are those reported in that table. The sample has tens of thousands of clones; around 93% are singletons. Trimming cost V 2 bases and J 5 bases; bases outside gene matches: 4. The length of the CDR3 is 16 residues. Germline values: CDR1 SGHRS, CDR2 YFSETQ. The source is a man aged 50 to 59 with acute or convalescent COVID-19. This rearrangement joins TRBV5-1 to TRBJ1-6; 10 positions agree with TRBD1. Sequenced sample: peripheral blood. The CDR3 reads CASSFLGQGDNSPLHF. The CDR3 nucleotides are TGCGCCAGCAGCTTCCTCGGACAGGGGGATAATTCACCCCTCCACTTT.